Listed here are 29 T cell receptor beta chains from one sample, sequenced in a study of CD8 T cells in ankylosing spondylitis. MiXCR, run by TCRdb on the 5' RACE reads, gives a single entry per CDR3 protein. Of more than 300,000 distinct CDR3 sequences listed, approximately 10% are singletons. Sequences were obtained from blood, either unsorted or a sorted T cell fraction (not recorded which). These receptor sequences come from a female donor with ankylosing spondylitis or in good health (not recorded which).

V is TRBV7-2 and J is TRBJ2-1; D may be TRBD1 or TRBD2 (5 bases each). Germline lookup yields CDR1 SGHTA and CDR2 FQGNSA. The CDR3 length is 15 residues. Trimming left V 5 bases short and J 6 bases short, with 17 bases between. DNA for the CDR3: TGTGCCAGCAGCCTATACGGGACGGACGCCAATGAGCAGTTCTTC. Translated: CASSLYGTDANEQFF.

The table lists this clonotype with many counts. This chain joins TRBV12-3 or TRBV12-4 and TRBJ1-1; 7 bases align to TRBD1. The junction had 7 bases not matched to a gene; V was cut back by 8 bases and J by 4 bases. The length of the CDR3 is 13 residues. The CDR3 loop is CASRKPGGTEAFF. CDR3 nucleotide sequence: TGTGCCAGCCGAAAACCAGGGGGCACTGAAGCTTTCTTT.

A note on this clonotype: A read error may account for a junction end that differs from germline. V and J are TRBV5-1 and TRBJ2-2; TRBD2 matches at 7 bases. This CDR3 has 14 residues. Germline V lookup: CDR1 SGHRS, CDR2 YFSETQ. As DNA, the CDR3 is TGCGACAGCAAGGAGCGGGAATGGGTCGGGGAGCTGTTTTTT. Amino acids: CDSKEREWVGELFF.

Ten or more counts support this clonotype. The chain has TRBV20-1 and TRBJ2-7; D could derive from TRBD1 or TRBD2 (6 bases each). This CDR3 contains 16 residues. Germline CDR1 reads DFQATT; CDR2 reads SNEGSKA (reference sequence). The CDR3: CSEPGASDNSYDEQYF. As DNA, the CDR3 is TGCAGCGAACCGGGGGCTAGTGATAACTCCTACGACGAGCAGTACTTC.

This clonotype showed up many times. The rearrangement links TRBV20-1 to TRBJ2-1; no definite D call. The CDR3 covers 15 residues. The V gene's germline CDR1 is DFQATT and CDR2 SNEGSKA (reference sequence). The V gene lost 3 bases and the J gene lost 7 bases, with 19 bases spanning the gap. The CDR3 protein is CSARSPTAAGNEQFF. The CDR3 bases are TGCAGTGCTAGGAGCCCGACTGCCGCCGGGAATGAGCAGTTCTTC.

Only a few counts were recorded for this clonotype. The chain has TRBV7-9 and TRBJ2-6; no firm D call. CDR1 and CDR2 from the germline V gene are SEHNR and FQNEAQ (reference sequence). The germline V and J ends were trimmed by 9 bases and 2 bases, with 8 bases remaining between them. The CDR3 has 13 amino acids. DNA for the CDR3: TGTGCCAGTGGAAGGGCTGGGGCCAACGTCCTGACTTTC. It specifies CASGRAGANVLTF.

This clonotype was detected many times. The rearrangement uses TRBV20-1 and TRBJ2-1; D tentatively reads TRBD1 or TRBD2 (5 bases each). Germline CDR1 and CDR2: DFQATT and SNEGSKA (reference sequence). This CDR3 contains 14 residues. Trimming stripped 3 bases from V and 5 bases from J, with 14 bases between. The CDR3 DNA reads TGCAGTGCTAGGGTTTTGAGGGGAAACAATGAGCAGTTCTTC. Translated, it gives CSARVLRGNNEQFF.

This clonotype was seen repeatedly, ten times or more. The chain employs TRBV5-1 and TRBJ2-3, with D possibly TRBD2 on 5 matching bases. CDR1 is SGHRS, CDR2 YFSETQ, per germline. This CDR3 region has 16 residues. Deletions cut 1 base from V and 0 bases from J, with 12 bases between. The CDR3 region is CASSLSSGLSTDTQYF. CDR3 sequence (DNA): TGCGCCAGCAGCTTGTCGAGCGGTCTGAGCACAGATACGCAGTATTTT.

This clonotype has a count of ten or more. The rearrangement links TRBV6-6 to TRBJ2-7; no firm D call. V shed 3 bases and J shed 6 bases, with 12 bases lying between them. Germline values: CDR1 MNHNY, CDR2 SVGAGI (reference sequence). This CDR3 contains 13 residues. This CDR3 reads CASSYGNPGEQYF. The CDR3 DNA sequence: TGTGCCAGCAGTTATGGGAATCCTGGCGAGCAGTACTTC.

This clonotype was observed a handful of times. The genes are TRBV5-1 and TRBJ1-6, with D perhaps matching TRBD1 (6 bases). Germline loops: CDR1 SGHRS, CDR2 YFSETQ. V lost 4 bases, J lost 5 bases, and 16 bases lay in between. The CDR3 is 16 amino acids. The CDR3 coding sequence is TGCGCCAGCAGCGCTCCGGTAGGGGGAGATAATTCACCCCTCCACTTT. Protein: CASSAPVGGDNSPLHF.

The chain has TRBV18 and TRBJ2-7, with D possibly TRBD1 on 8 matching bases. The CDR3 is 14 amino acids. Trimming took off 5 bases at V and 6 bases at J, with 17 bases between the two ends. Germline values: CDR1 KGHSH, CDR2 LQKENI. The CDR3 spells CASSSRTGRGEQYF. The CDR3 DNA reads TGTGCCAGCTCATCCCGGACAGGGAGGGGCGAGCAGTACTTC.

This clonotype was counted many times. The V call is TRBV6-1, the J call TRBJ2-3; 9 bases are a match to TRBD2. Germline values: CDR1 MNHNS, CDR2 SASEGT. This CDR3 contains 17 residues. The V segment lost 7 bases and the J segment 2 bases; nucleotides outside the gene matches: 13. The CDR3 DNA reads as TGTGCCAGCACCCGTTATCGGGCGGGGGGGCCCACAGATACGCAGTATTTT. It translates to CASTRYRAGGPTDTQYF.

This clonotype appeared many times. This chain joins TRBV27 and TRBJ2-6; possibly TRBD1 for D (5 bases). The CDR3 is 14 residues long. Germline lookup yields CDR1 MNHEY and CDR2 SMNVEV (reference sequence). The V and J ends lost 5 bases and 0 bases respectively, with 5 bases between them. The CDR3 DNA reads as TGTGCCAGCAGTAGGGGCTCTGGGGCCAACGTCCTGACTTTC. It codes for CASSRGSGANVLTF.

The chain links TRBV10-2 to TRBJ1-2, with D unclear. The V gene's germline CDR1 is WSHSY and CDR2 SAAADI. Deletions cut 2 bases from V and 2 bases from J, with 18 bases between. The CDR3 runs 17 residues. This CDR3 is CASSETVGPSGNYGYTF. As DNA, the CDR3 is TGCGCCAGCAGTGAGACCGTAGGGCCTTCGGGAAACTATGGCTACACCTTC.

The table lists this clonotype with many counts. This CDR3 reads CASSHSWPGVYNSPLHF. Written as DNA, the CDR3 is TGCGCCAGCAGCCACAGTTGGCCAGGGGTCTATAATTCACCCCTCCACTTT. This chain joins TRBV5-1 and TRBJ1-6; TRBD1 is a possible D gene (6 bases). The CDR3 has 17 amino acids. CDR1 SGHRS and CDR2 YFSETQ come from the germline V gene. V shed 4 bases and J shed 3 bases, with 17 bases lying between them.

This clonotype occurred many times. This chain connects TRBV20-1 to TRBJ2-1; D remains unclear. V was pared by 8 bases and J by 4 bases, with 15 bases between. The CDR3 contains 13 residues. CDR1 and CDR2 from the germline V gene are DFQATT and SNEGSKA (reference sequence). The CDR3 DNA follows: TGCAGTTTGAAGTCCCCCTCTTACAATGAGCAGTTCTTC. Protein sequence: CSLKSPSYNEQFF.

This clonotype was counted many times. The chain carries TRBV12-3 or TRBV12-4 and TRBJ2-1; D remains ambiguous. Trimming pared 4 bases from V and 8 bases from J, leaving 12 bases between. CDR3 length: 13 amino acids. The CDR3 DNA reads as TGTGCCAGCAGTTCTCAGCCCAGCGATGAGCAGTTCTTC. Translating gives CASSSQPSDEQFF.

This clonotype was counted only a few times. The chain couples TRBV5-1 to TRBJ2-5, with 7 bases fitting TRBD1. V trimming: 0 bases; J trimming: 3 bases; junction bases outside the gene matches: 17. Germline values: CDR1 SGHRS, CDR2 YFSETQ. This CDR3 region has 19 residues. The CDR3 is CASSLGRGGTNFNKETQYF. CDR3 bases: TGCGCCAGCAGCTTGGGTCGAGGGGGCACTAACTTCAACAAAGAGACCCAGTACTTC.

This clonotype was found a few times. The chain carries TRBV20-1 and TRBJ1-6, with a weak D call TRBD1 (6 bases). This CDR3 comprises 14 residues. V lost 5 bases and J 4 bases, leaving 12 bases between the germline ends. The germline CDR1 and CDR2 sequences are DFQATT and SNEGSKA (reference sequence). The CDR3 reads CSAEGVTYNSPLHF. CDR3 nucleotides: TGCAGTGCTGAGGGGGTCACGTATAATTCACCCCTCCACTTT.

In its sample, this clonotype was seen many times. The chain links TRBV28 to TRBJ1-1; D is undetermined. The germline gives CDR1 MDHEN, CDR2 SYDVKM. This CDR3 has 12 residues. Trimming took off 4 bases at V and 2 bases at J, with 5 bases between the two ends. CDR3 sequence: CASSWGNTEAFF. The CDR3 DNA is TGTGCCAGCAGTTGGGGTAACACTGAAGCTTTCTTT.

This clonotype was recorded at least ten times. The J gene is TRBJ2-5, the V gene TRBV10-3; D call uncertain. The V gene's germline CDR1 is ENHRY and CDR2 SYGVKD. The CDR3 sequence is 14 residues long. The V and J ends lost 2 bases and 1 base respectively, with 8 bases between them. The CDR3 DNA sequence: TGTGCCATCAGTGAGGCGACGGCCCAAGAGACCCAGTACTTC. Encoded protein: CAISEATAQETQYF.

There are many counts of this clonotype. The chain has TRBV20-1 and TRBJ1-1; D not certain. The V and J ends lost 8 bases and 2 bases respectively, with 15 bases between them. Germline V lookup: CDR1 DFQATT, CDR2 SNEGSKA (reference sequence). This CDR3 contains 13 residues. CDR3 in DNA: TGCAGTCCAGGCGACACGACCAACACTGAAGCTTTCTTT. It is translated as CSPGDTTNTEAFF.

In its sample, this clonotype was seen many times. The chain couples TRBV10-3 to TRBJ1-1; D unresolved. Germline V gives CDR1 ENHRY, CDR2 SYGVKD. CDR3 length: 13 amino acids. V lost 5 bases and J 1 base, leaving 8 bases between the germline ends. This chain's CDR3 is CAISNPGNTEAFF. In DNA form, the CDR3 reads TGTGCCATCAGTAATCCAGGGAACACTGAAGCTTTCTTT.

This clonotype was counted at least ten times. The rearrangement joins TRBV20-1 to TRBJ2-5; D ambiguous. With 6 bases removed from V and 5 bases from J, the gap between germline ends came to 7 bases. The CDR3 extends over 10 amino acids. Per the germline V gene, CDR1 is DFQATT and CDR2 is SNEGSKA (reference sequence). As DNA, the CDR3 is TGCAGTGCCGCCGGGGAGACCCAGTACTTC. It codes for CSAAGETQYF.

This clonotype came up a few times. The rearrangement uses TRBV12-3 or TRBV12-4 and TRBJ2-5; D may be TRBD2 (5 bases). The CDR3 covers 18 residues. Trimming pared 1 base from V and 3 bases from J, leaving 21 bases between. CDR3 protein: CASSLELASRYTKETQYF. The CDR3, as DNA: TGTGCCAGCAGTTTAGAGTTAGCGAGCAGGTACACCAAAGAGACCCAGTACTTC.

The chain uses TRBV20-1 and TRBJ2-3; D is tentatively TRBD1 or TRBD2 (6 bases each). Trimming left V 1 base short and J 0 bases short, with 11 bases between. The CDR3 covers 15 residues. Germline lookup yields CDR1 DFQATT and CDR2 SNEGSKA (reference sequence). CDR3 nucleotide sequence: TGCAGTGCTAGAGTAGGGGGGAGGAGCACAGATACGCAGTATTTT. Translation: CSARVGGRSTDTQYF.

This clonotype was counted ten times or more. The chain has TRBV15 and TRBJ2-1; 7 bases map to TRBD2. This CDR3 has 19 amino acids. CDR1 is LNHNV, CDR2 YYDKDF, per germline (reference sequence). The J segment lost 7 bases and the V segment lost 0 bases, leaving 18 bases of the junction unmatched. The CDR3 loop reads CATSRDVEGWGTTMNEQFF. The CDR3, as DNA: TGTGCCACCAGCAGAGATGTGGAGGGCTGGGGGACTACAATGAATGAGCAGTTCTTC.

Ten or more counts support this clonotype. The chain uses TRBV20-1 and TRBJ1-5; 7 bases match TRBD1. With V trimmed by 6 bases and J by 2 bases, 7 bases remained unmatched. CDR1 is DFQATT and CDR2 is SNEGSKA in the germline V gene (reference sequence). This CDR3 is built from 14 residues. The CDR3 loop reads CSAYRGLGNQPQHF. CDR3 DNA sequence: TGCAGTGCCTACAGGGGACTGGGCAATCAGCCCCAGCATTTT.

This clonotype was recorded at least ten times. The chain carries TRBV12-3 or TRBV12-4 and TRBJ1-1, with 7 bases identical to TRBD1. The CDR3 is 15 residues long. J gave up 4 bases and V 3 bases, and 8 bases lay outside the gene matches. This CDR3 reads CASSLTGRWGTEAFF. CDR3 in DNA: TGTGCCAGCAGTTTGACAGGGCGGTGGGGCACTGAAGCTTTCTTT.